These 30 T cell receptor beta chains came from one sample sequenced in a study of T cell responses to AZD1222 COVID-19 vaccine (dated by TCRdb to about 2021). The time point label here, explained by the study, means: baseline before first vaccination. Libraries came from the immunoSEQ multiplex PCR assay. TCRdb took over this immuneACCESS table, retaining in-frame rearrangements with V and J assigned. Such tables are incomplete; in checked studies, under half of the missing clones stem from an unresolved V gene, and the remainder is unexplained. The sample records approximately 100,000 clones, around 94% of which are singletons. Clones ranked in the top ten supply more than 2% of the sample. The specimen comprised peripheral blood, sampled on day 0 of AZD1222 vaccination. Every receptor here comes from an adult in good health.

The V and J genes are TRBV28 and TRBJ1-5; D is possibly TRBD1 (6 bases). The V gene lost 6 bases and the J gene lost 6 bases, with 21 bases spanning the gap. The CDR3 runs 16 residues. CDR1 is MDHEN and CDR2 is SYDVKM in the germline V gene. In nucleotides, the CDR3 is TGTGCCAGCAGGGTGGGAGGGGGGAGTGGCCTTCAGCCCCAGCATTTT. It is translated as CASRVGGGSGLQPQHF.

This clone appeared a few times. J is TRBJ1-5 and V is TRBV11-1, with D uncertain. The ends were cut back, 0 bases at V and 2 bases at J, with 14 bases in the middle. The CDR3 covers 17 residues. The V gene's germline CDR1 is SGHAT and CDR2 FQDESV (reference sequence). The CDR3 DNA reads as TGTGCCAGCAGCTTAGCGTGTTGGAGGTACTGCAATCAGCCCCAGCATTTT. Amino acid sequence: CASSLACWRYCNQPQHF. The full variable domain, rest sourced from reference TRBV11-1 and TRBJ1-5, is EAEVAQSPRYKITEKSQAVAFWCDPISGHATLYWYRQILGQGPELLVQFQDESVVDDSQLPKDRFSAERLKGVDSTLKIQPAELGDSAMYLCASSLACWRYCNQPQHFGDGTRLSIL.

The V gene is TRBV7-9, the J gene TRBJ1-2; the D gene is possibly TRBD1 (6 bases). The CDR3 runs 11 residues. Germline V lookup: CDR1 SEHNR, CDR2 FQNEAQ (reference sequence). Trimming left V 1 base short and J 11 bases short, with 8 bases between. CDR3 DNA sequence: TGTGCCAGCAGCTTAGTGCAGGGGTACACCTTC. Amino acid sequence: CASSLVQGYTF.

V gene TRBV28 combines with J gene TRBJ2-7; 8 bases are shared with TRBD1. Germline V gene lookup returns CDR1 MDHEN and CDR2 SYDVKM. This CDR3 comprises 16 residues. Trimming took 6 bases from V and 5 from J; bases not matched to a gene: 15. The CDR3 nucleotides are TGTGCCAGCAGGCCCGGGCGTGGGACAGGACGGGACGAGCAGTACTTC. Encoded protein: CASRPGRGTGRDEQYF.

The J gene is TRBJ2-3, the V gene TRBV9, with no clear D. Germline lookup yields CDR1 SGDLS and CDR2 YYNGEE. Trimming left V 4 bases short and J 1 base short, with 10 bases between. There are 14 residues in the CDR3. The CDR3 protein is CASSSQIRTDTQYF. Here the CDR3 DNA reads TGTGCCAGCAGCTCACAGATACGCACAGATACGCAGTATTTT.

The genes are TRBV3-1 (or the pseudogene TRBV3-2) and TRBJ2-1; TRBD2 matches 8 bases. This CDR3 region has 15 residues. In germline, CDR1 is LGHDT, CDR2 YNNKEL (reference sequence). V lost 3 bases, J lost 6 bases, and 7 bases stayed unmatched. The chain's CDR3 is CASSHRRGAVNEQFF. The CDR3 nucleotides read TGTGCCAGCAGCCATCGGCGGGGGGCTGTCAATGAGCAGTTCTTC.

The chain links TRBV19 to TRBJ1-2; 9 nucleotides align to TRBD1. This CDR3 has 13 amino acids. Germline V gene data show CDR1 as LNHDA and CDR2 as SQIVND (reference sequence). Germline trimming cut 3 bases from V and 8 bases from J; bases unmatched to any gene: 4. The CDR3 nucleotides are TGTGCCAGTAGTATGGGGACAGGGTTGGGCTACACCTTC. Residues: CASSMGTGLGYTF.

J is TRBJ2-1 and V is TRBV6-1, with TRBD1 matching over 9 bases. The CDR3 contains 17 residues. Looked up from germline, CDR1 is MNHNS and CDR2 is SASEGT. V shed 1 base, J shed 4 bases, and the junction held 8 bases outside the gene matches. In nucleotides, the CDR3 is TGTGCCAGCAGTGAAGTCCCCCCGGGACAGGGATACAATGAGCAGTTCTTC. As protein: CASSEVPPGQGYNEQFF.

As DNA, the CDR3 is TGTGCCAGCAGTGAATCTACAGGGGGACAAGAGACCCAGTACTTC. Its translation is CASSESTGGQETQYF. The chain has TRBV6-1 and TRBJ2-5, with 8 bases fitting TRBD1. The CDR3 loop spans 15 amino acids. J gave up 2 bases and V 2 bases, and 4 bases lay outside the gene matches. Germline values: CDR1 MNHNS, CDR2 SASEGT.

The chain couples TRBV18 to TRBJ1-1; TRBD1 might be the D (5 bases). Germline CDR1 and CDR2: KGHSH and LQKENI. V dropped 3 bases and J dropped 1 base, with 9 bases sitting between them. This CDR3 has 14 residues. The CDR3 loop is CASSPSGGNTEAFF. The DNA for the CDR3 is TGTGCCAGCTCACCCTCCGGGGGGAACACTGAAGCTTTCTTT.

This clone was seen a few times. The rearrangement links TRBV5-6 to TRBJ1-1; 7 positions match TRBD1. Unmatched junction bases numbered 10, after V lost 1 base and J lost 10 bases. CDR3 length equals 14 residues. Germline CDR1 reads SGHDT; CDR2 reads YYEEEE. The CDR3 loop reads CASSLPGRKGAAFF. DNA of the CDR3: TGTGCCAGCAGCTTGCCCGGCCGAAAGGGGGCAGCTTTCTTT.

The chain recombines TRBV28 with TRBJ1-2, with TRBD1 identical over 9 bases. CDR1 is MDHEN, CDR2 SYDVKM, per germline. The CDR3 runs to 14 residues. With V trimmed by 6 bases and J by 7 bases, 9 bases remained unmatched. CDR3 in amino acids: CASRQHRGLSGYTF. The CDR3 coding sequence is TGTGCCAGCAGACAACACAGGGGGCTAAGTGGCTACACCTTC.

The gene calls are TRBV18 and TRBJ2-5; 7 bases fit TRBD1. The germline V gene encodes CDR1 KGHSH and CDR2 LQKENI. The V and J ends lost 5 bases and 4 bases, in that order; junction bases with no gene match: 13. The CDR3 is made up of 16 amino acids. In DNA form, the CDR3 reads TGTGCCAGCTCATCCCTGAGTCAGGGGGTTCGAGAGACCCAGTACTTC. Amino acids: CASSSLSQGVRETQYF.

The chain has TRBV6-5 and TRBJ1-5; TRBD1 matches 7 bases. J lost 4 bases, V lost 11 bases, and 11 bases had no gene match. CDR1 MNHEY and CDR2 SVGAGI come from the germline V gene. The CDR3 has 14 residues. The CDR3 region has the DNA TGTGCCCCCAGGGGGGCCGTGGGGAATCAGCCCCAGCATTTT. This sequence encodes CAPRGAVGNQPQHF.

The genes are TRBV6-5 and TRBJ1-3, with no clear D. This CDR3 comprises 14 residues. The V and J ends lost 7 bases and 0 bases respectively, with 10 bases between them. Germline V gene data show CDR1 as MNHEY and CDR2 as SVGAGI. CDR3 protein: CASISRDSGNTIYF. The CDR3 DNA is TGTGCCAGCATTAGCCGCGACTCTGGAAACACCATATATTTT.

The genes are TRBV24-1 and TRBJ1-2, with TRBD1 as a possible D gene (5 bases). CDR1 is KGHDR and CDR2 is SFDVKD in the germline V gene. The CDR3 spans 13 residues. The V end lost 4 bases, the J end lost 7 bases, and 12 bases lay between the germline ends. DNA of the CDR3: TGTGCCACCAGTGAGGGGCGGGAGGTTGGCTACACCTTC. Encoded protein: CATSEGREVGYTF.

The chain joins TRBV18 to TRBJ1-2; D perhaps matches TRBD1 (6 bases). CDR1 is KGHSH and CDR2 is LQKENI in the germline V gene. The CDR3 has 14 amino acids. Trimming took 6 bases from V and 7 from J, leaving 18 bases between them. CDR3 region: CASSDSSGAGGYTF. The CDR3 coding sequence is TGTGCCAGCTCCGACTCGTCGGGGGCCGGTGGCTACACCTTC. Full variable domain (rest looked up from reference TRBV18 and TRBJ1-2): NAGVMQNPRHLVRRRGQEARLRCSPMKGHSHVYWYRQLPEEGLKFMVYLQKENIIDESGMPKERFSAEFPKEGPSILRIQQVVRGDSAAYFCASSDSSGAGGYTFGSGTRLTVV.

The J gene is TRBJ1-1, the V gene TRBV29-1; no reliable D call. Trimming took off 4 bases at V and 0 bases at J, with 6 bases between the two ends. Germline V lookup: CDR1 SQVTM, CDR2 ANQGSEA. The CDR3 loop spans 12 amino acids. CDR3 region: CSVVEMNTEAFF. CDR3 sequence (DNA): TGCAGCGTTGTGGAAATGAACACTGAAGCTTTCTTT.

This chain joins TRBV2 and TRBJ2-3; no reliable D call. This CDR3 has 14 amino acids. The germline V gene has CDR1 SNHLY and CDR2 FYNNEI. V dropped 7 bases and J dropped 0 bases, with 11 bases sitting between them. CDR3: CASTGESSTDTQYF. CDR3 bases: TGTGCCAGCACTGGGGAATCTAGCACAGATACGCAGTATTTT.

The rearrangement uses TRBV7-7 and TRBJ2-5, with 7 bases lining up with TRBD2. In germline, CDR1 is SSHAT, CDR2 FNYEAQ (reference sequence). The CDR3 spans 12 residues. CDR3 protein: CASGPDQETQYF. CDR3 nucleotides: TGTGCTAGCGGGCCAGACCAAGAGACCCAGTACTTC.

The chain couples TRBV19 to TRBJ1-5, with D unclear. Germline lookup yields CDR1 LNHDA and CDR2 SQIVND (reference sequence). The length of the CDR3 is 17 residues. Trimming pared 4 bases from V and 6 bases from J, leaving 22 bases between. DNA of the CDR3: TGTGCCAGTAGTACCCCCTCGTCGCAGGTAGGAGCTCAGCCCCAGCATTTT. Translating it yields CASSTPSSQVGAQPQHF.

The chain uses TRBV11-2 and TRBJ1-4; no clear D. The V end was cut by 0 bases, the J end by 8 bases, with 4 bases between. Germline V CDR1 and CDR2: SGHAT, FQNNGV. The CDR3 has 12 amino acids. CDR3 sequence reads: CASSLDREKLFF. Written as DNA, the CDR3 is TGTGCCAGCAGCTTAGATCGAGAAAAACTGTTTTTT.

This rearrangement joins TRBV18 to TRBJ2-2, with D maybe TRBD2 (6 bases). There are 16 residues in the CDR3. Germline V gene lookup returns CDR1 KGHSH and CDR2 LQKENI. V was pared by 3 bases and J by 0 bases, with 11 bases between. The CDR3 protein is CASSPGGRTNTGELFF. The CDR3, as DNA: TGTGCCAGCTCACCCGGGGGACGGACGAACACCGGGGAGCTGTTTTTT.

This rearrangement joins TRBV9 to TRBJ1-2; TRBD1 aligns across 8 bases. The CDR3 runs to 16 residues. V lost 4 bases and J lost 2; bases outside the gene matches: 10. From germline, CDR1 is SGDLS and CDR2 YYNGEE. This CDR3 reads CASSPLPDRDNYGYTF. In nucleotides, the CDR3 is TGTGCCAGCAGCCCCCTTCCGGACAGGGACAACTATGGCTACACCTTC.

The J gene is TRBJ1-1, the V gene TRBV18; D gene unclear. Trimming removed 2 bases at V and 1 base at J, with 11 bases between. This CDR3 is built from 15 residues. CDR1 is KGHSH and CDR2 is LQKENI in the germline V gene. This CDR3 reads CASSPNGVENTEAFF. The CDR3 DNA follows: TGTGCCAGCTCACCAAACGGGGTGGAGAACACTGAAGCTTTCTTT.

The chain recombines TRBV27 with TRBJ2-7; 8 bases are shared with TRBD1. CDR3 length: 13 amino acids. V lost 2 bases and J lost 5; bases outside the gene matches: 2. Looked up from germline, CDR1 is MNHEY and CDR2 is SMNVEV (reference sequence). The CDR3 is CASSLQGADEQYF. CDR3 coding DNA: TGTGCCAGCAGTTTACAGGGGGCCGACGAGCAGTACTTC.

The chain is built from TRBV24-1 and TRBJ1-1; D remains ambiguous. This CDR3 contains 14 residues. Germline V lookup: CDR1 KGHDR, CDR2 SFDVKD. V dropped 2 bases and J dropped 0 bases, with 6 bases sitting between them. The CDR3 loop is CATSDSTVNTEAFF. CDR3 nucleotides: TGTGCCACCAGTGATTCGACTGTGAACACTGAAGCTTTCTTT.

V usage is TRBV27 and J usage is TRBJ1-2, with 9 bases fitting TRBD1. CDR1 is MNHEY, CDR2 SMNVEV, per germline (reference sequence). With V trimmed by 2 bases and J by 4 bases, 5 bases remained unmatched. The CDR3 length is 15 residues. CDR3 coding DNA: TGTGCCAGCAGTTTAACGGACAGGGGACCCTATGGCTACACCTTC. This codes for CASSLTDRGPYGYTF.

This chain connects TRBV4-1 to TRBJ1-1; 7 bases line up with TRBD1. The V gene end was trimmed by 5 bases and the J gene end by 1 base; junction bases not matched to a gene: 4. Germline V gene lookup returns CDR1 MGHRA and CDR2 YSYEKL. The CDR3 loop spans 14 amino acids. The CDR3 loop reads CASSLDRSNTEAFF. For the CDR3, the DNA is TGCGCCAGCAGCTTGGACAGGTCGAACACTGAAGCTTTCTTT.

The V gene is TRBV11-1, the J gene TRBJ1-3; D is undetermined. The V and J ends lost 5 bases and 0 bases respectively, with 14 bases between them. CDR3 length: 16 residues. Germline CDR1 SGHAT, CDR2 FQDESV (reference sequence). The CDR3 bases are TGTGCCAGCAGCCTGACGTGGGAACTCTCTGGAAACACCATATATTTT. Translating it yields CASSLTWELSGNTIYF.